What follows describes a single TCR beta chain. Its target is not known. The record originates from a study of Ad26.COV2.S vaccination and SARS-CoV-2 variants. About the research overall: Each vaccinee took Ad26.COV2.S intramuscularly, once or twice 56 days apart.

Treatment: some 20 received Ad26.COV2.S at low or high dose, single or two shots; 5 received placebo; per-sample allocation not given. It was on day 63 after the first vaccine or placebo injection that samples were taken. Some clones are missing from TCRdb's copy, which holds only in-frame ones; the method was immunoSEQ multiplex PCR. The table has approximately 480,000 clones, roughly 85% seen once. Findings of the study overall: Researchers cautioned that TCR breadth and depth analyses may have underestimated total T cell responses.

This sample comprised peripheral blood, obtained in a trial of Ad26.COV2.S vaccine versus placebo. The source of this sequence is a person between 18 and 65 years old who received the Ad26.COV2.S COVID-19 vaccine or a placebo.

The CDR3 sequence is CASTASQREVGSSYNEQFF. CDR3 nucleotide sequence: TGTGCCAGCACCGCCTCGCAGCGGGAGGTGGGGAGCTCCTACAATGAGCAGTTCTTC. V and J are TRBV28 and TRBJ2-1; 9 positions match TRBD2. The CDR3 length is 19 residues. J was trimmed by 0 bases and V by 7 bases; bases with no gene match: 16. Per germline, CDR1 MDHEN and CDR2 SYDVKM.